Below, one TCR beta chain is given with its context. Assay used: immunoSEQ multiplex PCR; TCRdb lists only in-frame clones, some missing. The data contain some 240,000 clones, roughly nine tenths of them singletons. The entry originates in a study of blood T cell repertoires in COVID-19. Germline values: CDR1 LNHDA, CDR2 SQIVND (reference sequence). The ends lost 6 bases at V and 6 bases at J; junction bases unmatched: 9. This CDR3 has 14 residues. This chain connects TRBV19 to TRBJ2-7; 9 bases agree with TRBD1. The sequence came from a man aged 55 to 69 who had recovered from COVID-19. Material: peripheral blood. CDR3 in DNA: TGTGCCAGTAGCCCCGGGACAGGGTTGGCCGAGCAGTACTTC. It encodes CASSPGTGLAEQYF. Full variable domain (outside the CDR3, taken from reference TRBV19 and TRBJ2-7): DGGITQSPKYLFRKEGQNVTLSCEQNLNHDAMYWYRQDPGQGLRLIYYSQIVNDFQKGDIAEGYSVSREKKESFPLTVTSAQKNPTAFYLCASSPGTGLAEQYFGPGTRLTVT.